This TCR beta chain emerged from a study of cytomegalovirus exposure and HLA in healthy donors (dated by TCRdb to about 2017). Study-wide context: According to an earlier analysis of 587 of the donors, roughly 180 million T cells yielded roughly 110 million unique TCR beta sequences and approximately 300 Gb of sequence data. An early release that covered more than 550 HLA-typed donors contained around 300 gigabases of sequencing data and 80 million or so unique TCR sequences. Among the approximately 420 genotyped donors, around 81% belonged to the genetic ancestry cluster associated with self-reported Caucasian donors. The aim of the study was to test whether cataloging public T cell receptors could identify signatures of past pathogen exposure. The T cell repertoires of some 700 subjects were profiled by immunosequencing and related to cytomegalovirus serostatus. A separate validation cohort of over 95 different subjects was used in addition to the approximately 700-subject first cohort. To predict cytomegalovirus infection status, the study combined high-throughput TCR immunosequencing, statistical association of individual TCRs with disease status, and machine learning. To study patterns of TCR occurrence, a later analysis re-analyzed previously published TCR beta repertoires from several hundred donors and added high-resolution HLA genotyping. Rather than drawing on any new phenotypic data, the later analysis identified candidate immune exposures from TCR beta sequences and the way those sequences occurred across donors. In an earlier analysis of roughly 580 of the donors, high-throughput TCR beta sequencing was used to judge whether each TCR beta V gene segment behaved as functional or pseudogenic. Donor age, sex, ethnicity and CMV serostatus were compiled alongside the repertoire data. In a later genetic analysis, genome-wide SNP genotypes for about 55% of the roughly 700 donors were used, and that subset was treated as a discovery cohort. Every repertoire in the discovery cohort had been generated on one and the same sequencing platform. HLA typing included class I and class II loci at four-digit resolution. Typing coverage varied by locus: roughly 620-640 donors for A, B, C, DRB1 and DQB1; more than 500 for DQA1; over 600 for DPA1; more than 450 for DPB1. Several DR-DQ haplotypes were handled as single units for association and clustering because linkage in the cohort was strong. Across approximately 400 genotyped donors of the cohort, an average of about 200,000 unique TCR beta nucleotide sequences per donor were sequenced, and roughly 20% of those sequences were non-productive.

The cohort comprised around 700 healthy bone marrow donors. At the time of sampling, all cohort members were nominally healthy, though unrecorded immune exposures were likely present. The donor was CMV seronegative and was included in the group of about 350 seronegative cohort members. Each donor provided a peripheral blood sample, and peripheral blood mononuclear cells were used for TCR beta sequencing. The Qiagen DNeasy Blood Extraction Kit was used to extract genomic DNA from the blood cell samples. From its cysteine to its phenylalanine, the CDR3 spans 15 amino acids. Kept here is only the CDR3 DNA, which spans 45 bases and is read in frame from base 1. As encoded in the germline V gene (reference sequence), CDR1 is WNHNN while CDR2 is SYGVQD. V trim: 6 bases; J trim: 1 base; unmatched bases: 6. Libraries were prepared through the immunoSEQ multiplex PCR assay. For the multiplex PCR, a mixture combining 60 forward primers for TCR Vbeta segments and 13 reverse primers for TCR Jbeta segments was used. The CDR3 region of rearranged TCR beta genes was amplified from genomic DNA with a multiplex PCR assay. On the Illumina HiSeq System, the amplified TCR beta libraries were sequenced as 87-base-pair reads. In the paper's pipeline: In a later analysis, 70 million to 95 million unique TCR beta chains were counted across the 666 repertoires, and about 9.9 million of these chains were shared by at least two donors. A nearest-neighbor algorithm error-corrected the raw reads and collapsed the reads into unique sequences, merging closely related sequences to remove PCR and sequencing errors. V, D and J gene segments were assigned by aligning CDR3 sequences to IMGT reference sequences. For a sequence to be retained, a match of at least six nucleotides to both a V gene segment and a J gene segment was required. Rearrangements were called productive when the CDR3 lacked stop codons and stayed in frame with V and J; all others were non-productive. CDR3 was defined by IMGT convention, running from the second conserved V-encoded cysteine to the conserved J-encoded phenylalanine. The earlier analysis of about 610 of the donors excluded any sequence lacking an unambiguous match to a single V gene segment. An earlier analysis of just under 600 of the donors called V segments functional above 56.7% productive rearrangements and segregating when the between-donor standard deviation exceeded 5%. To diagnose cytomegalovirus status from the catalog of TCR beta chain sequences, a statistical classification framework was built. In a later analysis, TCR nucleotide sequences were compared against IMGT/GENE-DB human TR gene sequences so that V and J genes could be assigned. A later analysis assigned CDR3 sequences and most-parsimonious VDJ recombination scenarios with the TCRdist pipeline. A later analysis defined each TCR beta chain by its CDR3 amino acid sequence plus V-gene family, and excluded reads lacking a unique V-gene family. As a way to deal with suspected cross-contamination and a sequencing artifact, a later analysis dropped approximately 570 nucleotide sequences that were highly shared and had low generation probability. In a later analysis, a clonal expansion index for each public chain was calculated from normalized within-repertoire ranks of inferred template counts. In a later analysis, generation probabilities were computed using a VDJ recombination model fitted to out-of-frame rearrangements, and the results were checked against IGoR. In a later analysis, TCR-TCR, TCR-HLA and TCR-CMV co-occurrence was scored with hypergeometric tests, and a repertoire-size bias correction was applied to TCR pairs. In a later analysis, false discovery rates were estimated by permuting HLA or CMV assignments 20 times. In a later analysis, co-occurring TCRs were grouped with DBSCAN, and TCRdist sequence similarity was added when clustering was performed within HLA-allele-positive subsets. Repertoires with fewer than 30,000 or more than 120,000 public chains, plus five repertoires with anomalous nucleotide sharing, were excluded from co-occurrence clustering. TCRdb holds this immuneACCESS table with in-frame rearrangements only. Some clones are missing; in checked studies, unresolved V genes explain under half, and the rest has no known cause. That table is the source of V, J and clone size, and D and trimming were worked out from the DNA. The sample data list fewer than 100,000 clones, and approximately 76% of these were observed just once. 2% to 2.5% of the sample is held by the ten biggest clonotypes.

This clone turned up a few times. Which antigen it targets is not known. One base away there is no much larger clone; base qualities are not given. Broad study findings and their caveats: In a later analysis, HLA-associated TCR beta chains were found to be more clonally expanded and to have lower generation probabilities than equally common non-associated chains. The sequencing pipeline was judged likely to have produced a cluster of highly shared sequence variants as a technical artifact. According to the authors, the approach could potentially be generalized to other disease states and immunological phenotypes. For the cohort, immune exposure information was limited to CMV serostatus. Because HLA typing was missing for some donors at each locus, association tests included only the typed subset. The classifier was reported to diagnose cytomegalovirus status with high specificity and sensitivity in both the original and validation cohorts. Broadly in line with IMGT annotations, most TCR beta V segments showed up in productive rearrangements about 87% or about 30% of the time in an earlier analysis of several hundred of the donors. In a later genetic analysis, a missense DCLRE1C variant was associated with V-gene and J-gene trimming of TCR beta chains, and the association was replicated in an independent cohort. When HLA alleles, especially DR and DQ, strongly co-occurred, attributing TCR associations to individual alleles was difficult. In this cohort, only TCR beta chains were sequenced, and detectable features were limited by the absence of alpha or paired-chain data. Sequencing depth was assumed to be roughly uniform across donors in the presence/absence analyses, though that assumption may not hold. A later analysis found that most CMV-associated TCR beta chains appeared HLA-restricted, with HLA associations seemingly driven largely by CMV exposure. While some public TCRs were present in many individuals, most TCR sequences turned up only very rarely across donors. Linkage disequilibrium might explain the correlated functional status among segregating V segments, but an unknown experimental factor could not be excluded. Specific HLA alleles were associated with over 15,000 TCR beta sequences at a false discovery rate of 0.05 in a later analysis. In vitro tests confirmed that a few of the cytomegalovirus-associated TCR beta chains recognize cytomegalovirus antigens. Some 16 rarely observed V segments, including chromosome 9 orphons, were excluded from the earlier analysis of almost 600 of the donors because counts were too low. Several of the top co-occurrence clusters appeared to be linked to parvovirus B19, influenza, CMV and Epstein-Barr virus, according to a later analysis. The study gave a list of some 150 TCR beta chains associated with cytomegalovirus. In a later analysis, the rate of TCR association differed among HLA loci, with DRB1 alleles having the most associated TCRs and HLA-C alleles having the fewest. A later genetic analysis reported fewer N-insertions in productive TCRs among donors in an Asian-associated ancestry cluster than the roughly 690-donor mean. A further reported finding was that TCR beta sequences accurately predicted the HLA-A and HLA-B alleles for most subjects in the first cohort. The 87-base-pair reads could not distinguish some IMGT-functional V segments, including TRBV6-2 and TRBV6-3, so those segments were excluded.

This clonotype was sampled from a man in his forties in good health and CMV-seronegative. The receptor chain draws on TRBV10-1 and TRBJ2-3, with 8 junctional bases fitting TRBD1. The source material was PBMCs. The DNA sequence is TGCGCCAGCAGACCCGGGACAGGCTGCACAGATACGCAGTATTTT. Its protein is CASRPGTGCTDTQYF.